The subject of this entry is one T cell receptor (beta chain). The CDR3 has 14 residues. V was pared by 6 bases and J by 3 bases, with 8 bases of the junction left unmatched. The germline V gene has CDR1 MDHEN and CDR2 SYDVKM. This specimen comes from a study of chronic HIV infection and antiretroviral therapy. TCRdb called the 5' RACE reads again in MiXCR, with one record for every CDR3 protein. The repertoire holds under 55,000 distinct CDR3 sequences, with 19% as singletons. This receptor was obtained from an adult who had HIV and had not received antiretroviral therapy, or was an uninfected healthy control (not recorded which). This sequence joins TRBV28 and TRBJ2-7; TRBD2 aligns across 7 bases. Material for sequencing was peripheral blood. CDR3 amino acids: CASRQAGNYYEQYF. DNA of the CDR3: TGTGCCAGCAGGCAAGCGGGGAACTACTACGAGCAGTACTTC. The complete variable domain, with remaining parts taken from reference TRBV28 and TRBJ2-7, reads DVKVTQSSRYLVKRTGEKVFLECVQDMDHENMFWYRQDPGLGLRLIYFSYDVKMKEKGDIPEGYSVSREKKERFSLILESASTNQTSMYLCASRQAGNYYEQYFGPGTRLTVT.